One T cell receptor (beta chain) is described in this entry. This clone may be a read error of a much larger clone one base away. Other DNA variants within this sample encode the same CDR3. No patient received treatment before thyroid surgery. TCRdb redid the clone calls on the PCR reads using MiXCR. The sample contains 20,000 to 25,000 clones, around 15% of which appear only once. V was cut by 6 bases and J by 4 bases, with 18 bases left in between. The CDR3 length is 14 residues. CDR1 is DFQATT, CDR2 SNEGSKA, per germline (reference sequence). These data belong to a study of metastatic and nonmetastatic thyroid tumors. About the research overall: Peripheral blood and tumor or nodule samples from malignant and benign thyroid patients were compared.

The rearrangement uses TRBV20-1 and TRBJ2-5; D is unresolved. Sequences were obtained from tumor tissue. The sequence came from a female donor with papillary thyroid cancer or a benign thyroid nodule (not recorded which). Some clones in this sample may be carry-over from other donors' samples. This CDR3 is CSAERPPPGETQYF. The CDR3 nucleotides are TGCAGTGCCGAACGACCCCCGCCAGGAGAGACCCAGTACTTC.